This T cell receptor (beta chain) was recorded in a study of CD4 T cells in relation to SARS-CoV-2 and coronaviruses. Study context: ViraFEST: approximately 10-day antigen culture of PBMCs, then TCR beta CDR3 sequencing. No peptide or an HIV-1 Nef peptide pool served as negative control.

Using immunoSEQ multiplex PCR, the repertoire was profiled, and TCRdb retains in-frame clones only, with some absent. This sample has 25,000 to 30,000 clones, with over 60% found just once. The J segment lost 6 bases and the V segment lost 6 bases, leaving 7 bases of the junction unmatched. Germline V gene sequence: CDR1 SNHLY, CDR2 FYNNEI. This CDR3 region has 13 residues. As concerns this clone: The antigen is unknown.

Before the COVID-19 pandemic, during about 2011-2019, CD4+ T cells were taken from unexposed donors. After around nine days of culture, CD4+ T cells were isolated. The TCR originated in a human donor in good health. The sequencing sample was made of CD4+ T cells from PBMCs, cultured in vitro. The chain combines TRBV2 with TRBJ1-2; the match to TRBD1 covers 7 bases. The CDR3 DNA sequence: TGTGCCAGCAGGGAGACCGGACAGGATGGCTACACCTTC. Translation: CASRETGQDGYTF.